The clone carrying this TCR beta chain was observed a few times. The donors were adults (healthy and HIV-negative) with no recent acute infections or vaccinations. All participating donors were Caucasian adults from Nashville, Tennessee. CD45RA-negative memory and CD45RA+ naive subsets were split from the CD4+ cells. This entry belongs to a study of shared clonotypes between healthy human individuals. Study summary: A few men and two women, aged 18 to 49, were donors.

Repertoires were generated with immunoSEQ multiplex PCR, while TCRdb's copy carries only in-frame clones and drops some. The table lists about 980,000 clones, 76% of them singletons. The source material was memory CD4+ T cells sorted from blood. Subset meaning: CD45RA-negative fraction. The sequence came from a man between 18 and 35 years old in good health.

CDR3 amino acids: CASSYDWSYGYTF. CDR3 in DNA: TGTGCCAGCAGTTACGACTGGTCGTATGGCTACACCTTC. The chain employs TRBV6-5 and TRBJ1-2; D unresolved. Per the germline V gene, CDR1 is MNHEY and CDR2 is SVGAGI. This CDR3 spans 13 amino acids. Deletions cut 2 bases from V and 5 bases from J, with 9 bases between.